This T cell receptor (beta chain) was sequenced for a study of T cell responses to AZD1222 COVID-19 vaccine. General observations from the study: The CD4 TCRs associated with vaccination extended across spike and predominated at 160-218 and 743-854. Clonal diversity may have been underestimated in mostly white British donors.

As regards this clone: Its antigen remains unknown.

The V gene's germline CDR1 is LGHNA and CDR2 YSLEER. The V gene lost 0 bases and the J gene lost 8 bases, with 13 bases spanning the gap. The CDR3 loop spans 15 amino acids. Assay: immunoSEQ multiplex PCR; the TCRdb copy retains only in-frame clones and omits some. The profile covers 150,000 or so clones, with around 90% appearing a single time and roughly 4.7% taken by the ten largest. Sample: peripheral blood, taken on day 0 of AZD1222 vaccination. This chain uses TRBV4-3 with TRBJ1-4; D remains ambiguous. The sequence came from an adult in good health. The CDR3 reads CASSQDRHVGEKLFF. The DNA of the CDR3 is TGCGCCAGCAGCCAAGACCGACACGTAGGAGAAAAACTGTTTTTT.